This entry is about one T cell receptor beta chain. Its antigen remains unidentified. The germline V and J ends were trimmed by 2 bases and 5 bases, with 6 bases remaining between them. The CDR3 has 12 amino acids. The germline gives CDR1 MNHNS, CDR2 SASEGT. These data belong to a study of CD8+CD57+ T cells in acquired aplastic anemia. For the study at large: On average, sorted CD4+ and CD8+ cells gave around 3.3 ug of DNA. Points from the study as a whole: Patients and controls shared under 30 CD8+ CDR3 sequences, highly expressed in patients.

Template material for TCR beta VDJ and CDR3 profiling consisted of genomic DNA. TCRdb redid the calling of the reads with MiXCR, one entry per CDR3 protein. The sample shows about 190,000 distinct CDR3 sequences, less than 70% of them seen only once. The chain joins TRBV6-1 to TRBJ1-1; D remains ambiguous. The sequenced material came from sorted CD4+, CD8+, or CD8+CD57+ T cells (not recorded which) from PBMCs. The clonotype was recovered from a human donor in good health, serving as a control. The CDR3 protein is CASSEWETEAFF. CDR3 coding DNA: TGTGCCAGCAGTGAATGGGAAACTGAAGCTTTCTTT.